This entry lists 3 T cell receptor beta chains sequenced from one sample in a study of cytomegalovirus exposure and HLA in healthy donors. Generated by immunoSEQ multiplex PCR, the TCRdb table keeps only in-frame clones and is missing some. The repertoire consists of about 140,000 clones, with over 80% occurring once and the leading ten covering under 5%. Input material: PBMCs. These receptors were collected from a man aged 18-30 years in good health and CMV-seropositive.

V usage is TRBV5-4 and J usage is TRBJ2-5; D is perhaps TRBD1 (6 bases). This CDR3 spans 14 amino acids. The germline gives CDR1 SGHNT, CDR2 YYREEE (reference sequence). V lost 4 bases and J 1 base, leaving 11 bases between the germline ends. For the CDR3, the DNA is TGTGCCAGCAGCCATGGACAGACCCAAGAGACCCAGTACTTC. Protein product: CASSHGQTQETQYF.

This sequence joins TRBV21-1 and TRBJ1-2; the table's D call of TRBD1 was not tested on the DNA. TRBV21-1 is a pseudogene segment. There are 17 residues in the CDR3. In DNA, the CDR3 is TGTGCCAGCAGCATCCGAGGCGGCGGGACAGGGGTCTATGGCTACACCTTC. Protein: CASSIRGGGTGVYGYTF.

This chain links TRBV4-1 with TRBJ1-2; 7 nucleotides agree with TRBD1. Trimming at V came to 4 bases and at J to 0 bases, leaving 5 bases not matched to a gene. Per the germline V gene, CDR1 is MGHRA and CDR2 is YSYEKL. The CDR3 length is 15 residues. The CDR3 coding sequence is TGCGCCAGCAGCCTTAACAGGGGCACTAACTATGGCTACACCTTC. It specifies CASSLNRGTNYGYTF.